Listed here are 32 T cell receptor beta chains from one sample, sequenced in a study of CXCR3-negative and CXCR3-positive naive CD8 T cells. Carrying UMI labels, the TRB cDNA libraries were prepared through 5' RACE. TCRdb reprocessed the 5' RACE reads and reports one entry per CDR3 protein, with no DNA. The listing records over 35,000 distinct CDR3 sequences. The sequenced sample consisted of memory CD8+ T cells from blood. These receptors were collected from a human donor in good health. Some clones in this sample may be carry-over from other donors' samples.

V usage is TRBV3-1 and J usage is TRBJ2-5. CDR1 and CDR2 from the germline V gene are LGHDT and YNNKEL (reference sequence). The CDR3 is made up of 16 amino acids. Here the CDR3 reads CASSQDSSNPQETQYF.

J is TRBJ2-7 and V is TRBV5-1; TCRdb picks TRBD1, but there is no DNA to check that call. The length of the CDR3 is 15 residues. Germline V lookup: CDR1 SGHRS, CDR2 YFSETQ. The CDR3 region is CASSWTGTQSYEQYF.

This sequence joins TRBV29-1 and TRBJ2-1; the TCRdb call, TRBD1, lacks DNA for checking. The V gene's germline CDR1 is SQVTM and CDR2 ANQGSEA. The CDR3 totals 12 residues. CDR3 in amino acids: CSVEGDRDEQFF.

Here the CDR3 reads CASSSGELDTEAFF. V gene TRBV5-5 combines with J gene TRBJ1-1; TCRdb names TRBD1, which stays unverified in the absence of DNA. This CDR3 contains 14 residues. Per germline, CDR1 SGHKS and CDR2 YYEKEE (reference sequence).

The CDR3 region is CASSRNPAVKRQVF. V and J are TRBV14 and TRBJ2-1; TCRdb designates TRBD2, a call that cannot be tested without DNA. The CDR3 extends over 14 amino acids. The germline V gene encodes CDR1 SGHDN and CDR2 FVKESK.

This chain uses TRBV7-2 with TRBJ1-2. Germline lookup yields CDR1 SGHTA and CDR2 FQGNSA. The CDR3 is made up of 17 amino acids. This CDR3 is CASSLDTITRHLYGYTF.

CDR3 region: CSVERATGYNEQFF. The rearrangement uses TRBV29-1 and TRBJ2-1; TCRdb reports TRBD1, a call that lacks DNA to check it against. Germline lookup yields CDR1 SQVTM and CDR2 ANQGSEA. The length of the CDR3 is 14 residues.

V gene TRBV7-9 combines with J gene TRBJ1-5; TCRdb outputs TRBD1, but without DNA this stays unchecked. The CDR3 contains 14 residues. Germline V gene lookup returns CDR1 SEHNR and CDR2 FQNEAQ (reference sequence). The CDR3 loop is CASSARVSNQPQHF.

The chain carries TRBV6-5 and TRBJ2-7; TCRdb names TRBD2, which stays unverified in the absence of DNA. The CDR3 consists of 15 residues. Germline V gene lookup returns CDR1 MNHEY and CDR2 SVGAGI. Here the CDR3 reads CASSAPGLAVYEQYF.

The V call is TRBV20-1, the J call TRBJ2-7; no DNA is available, so the TRBD1 call from TCRdb remains unchecked. The CDR3 runs 14 residues. Germline V lookup: CDR1 DFQATT, CDR2 SNEGSKA (reference sequence). CDR3 loop: CSARGRDRGYEQYF.

The V and J genes are TRBV4-1 and TRBJ2-7; lacking DNA, the TRBD1 call made by TCRdb goes unchecked. CDR1 and CDR2 (germline): MGHRA, YSYEKL. The CDR3 is 14 amino acids. CDR3 sequence: CASSQGVGAYEQYF.

The V call is TRBV10-1, the J call TRBJ1-4; TCRdb proposes TRBD1, but this gene call is untestable without DNA. CDR1 is WNHNN, CDR2 SYGVQD, per germline (reference sequence). The CDR3 covers 16 residues. CDR3 amino acids: CASLNETGTGHEKLFF.

The chain has TRBV20-1 and TRBJ2-7. CDR3 length equals 11 residues. Germline V gives CDR1 DFQATT, CDR2 SNEGSKA (reference sequence). The CDR3 protein is CSARDRLEQYF.

The chain recombines TRBV29-1 with TRBJ2-7; TCRdb indicates TRBD1, and absent DNA this call remains unverified. Germline CDR1 SQVTM, CDR2 ANQGSEA. The CDR3 has 13 amino acids. The CDR3 is CSVLPPSSYEQYF.

V gene TRBV7-2 combines with J gene TRBJ1-2; checking the TCRdb D call of TRBD1 is not possible without DNA. The germline V gene encodes CDR1 SGHTA and CDR2 FQGNSA. This CDR3 is built from 15 residues. CDR3 residues: CASSLGGAAPYGYTF.

The V call is TRBV25-1, the J call TRBJ2-1; without DNA, the TCRdb call of TRBD2 cannot be checked. Germline loops: CDR1 MGHDK, CDR2 SYGVNS. The CDR3 runs 13 residues. The CDR3 loop reads CASSGRTSGEQFF.

The chain uses TRBV4-2 and TRBJ2-2; TCRdb designates TRBD1, a call that cannot be tested without DNA. The CDR3 contains 16 residues. Looked up from germline, CDR1 is LGHNA and CDR2 is YNFKEQ. The CDR3 spells CASSQVIGENTGELFF.

V is TRBV29-1 and J is TRBJ2-5. The germline V gene encodes CDR1 SQVTM and CDR2 ANQGSEA. The CDR3 totals 14 residues. CDR3 in amino acids: CSVEGQGESETQYF. Supplemented by reference TRBV29-1 and TRBJ2-5, the full variable domain reads SAVISQKPSRDICQRGTSLTIQCQVDSQVTMMFWYRQQPGQSLTLIATANQGSEATYESGFVIDKFPISRPNLTFSTLTVSNMSPEDSSIYLCSVEGQGESETQYFGPGTRLLVL.

The chain uses TRBV24-1 and TRBJ2-7; there is no DNA to check the TCRdb D call of TRBD1. The CDR3 has 16 residues. Germline CDR1 is KGHDR and CDR2 is SFDVKD. CDR3 amino acids: CATSDSGQSAVYEQYF.

V is TRBV29-1 and J is TRBJ2-2; TCRdb indicates TRBD1, and absent DNA this call remains unverified. This CDR3 has 14 residues. The germline CDR1 and CDR2 sequences are SQVTM and ANQGSEA. The CDR3 spells CSVVEGAGTGELFF.

The CDR3 here is CSVPKSSYNEQFF. J is TRBJ2-1 and V is TRBV29-1. This CDR3 has 13 residues. From germline, CDR1 is SQVTM and CDR2 ANQGSEA.

The J gene is TRBJ2-1, the V gene TRBV4-3; with no DNA, the TCRdb D assignment of TRBD1 cannot be verified. The CDR3 is made up of 17 amino acids. Per the germline V gene, CDR1 is LGHNA and CDR2 is YSLEER. The chain's CDR3 is CASSQDPPKGAYNEQFF.

The V call is TRBV7-9, the J call TRBJ2-7; with no DNA, the TCRdb D assignment of TRBD2 cannot be verified. The CDR3 consists of 15 residues. Germline V CDR1 and CDR2: SEHNR, FQNEAQ (reference sequence). The CDR3 protein is CASSSAGTPQFEQYF.

V and J are TRBV6-1 and TRBJ2-7. CDR1 and CDR2 (germline): MNHNS, SASEGT. The CDR3 sequence is 13 residues long. CDR3 loop: CASSEGDAWEQYF.

The J gene is TRBJ2-7, the V gene TRBV9; TCRdb's assignment of TRBD1 cannot be checked, as there is no DNA. Germline CDR1 SGDLS, CDR2 YYNGEE. The CDR3 sequence is 14 residues long. Here the CDR3 reads CASSVRGTGAEQYF. Together with reference TRBV9 and TRBJ2-7, the CDR3 gives the full variable domain: DSGVTQTPKHLITATGQRVTLRCSPRSGDLSVYWYQQSLDQGLQFLIQYYNGEERAKGNILERFSAQQFPDLHSELNLSSLELGDSALYFCASSVRGTGAEQYFGPGTRLTVT.

The J gene is TRBJ2-4, the V gene TRBV12-3 or TRBV12-4. The CDR3 is 14 residues long. CDR3 amino acids: CASSFESSGNIQYF.

The CDR3 here is CATATGPAYEQYF. This sequence joins TRBV28 and TRBJ2-7; absent DNA, TCRdb's TRBD1 call cannot be checked. CDR1 and CDR2 (germline): MDHEN, SYDVKM. This CDR3 spans 13 amino acids.

The genes are TRBV7-9 and TRBJ2-7; TCRdb calls TRBD1, which cannot be checked without DNA. Germline CDR1 SEHNR, CDR2 FQNEAQ (reference sequence). The CDR3 is 16 amino acids. The CDR3: CASSGKPGQYSYEQYF.

The chain has TRBV7-9 and TRBJ2-3; TCRdb picks TRBD1, but there is no DNA to check that call. CDR1 is SEHNR and CDR2 is FQNEAQ in the germline V gene (reference sequence). The CDR3 sequence is 15 residues long. The CDR3 sequence is CASRRGSMGTDTQYF.

This clonotype is labeled medium-sized based on frequency. The rearrangement joins TRBV20-1 to TRBJ2-2; TCRdb indicates TRBD2, and absent DNA this call remains unverified. In germline, CDR1 is DFQATT, CDR2 SNEGSKA (reference sequence). This CDR3 spans 16 amino acids. The CDR3 reads CSARDPTSGDTGELFF.

V and J are TRBV7-3 and TRBJ2-1; there is no DNA to check the TCRdb D call of TRBD2. The CDR3 is 15 amino acids. Per the germline V gene, CDR1 is SGHTA and CDR2 is FQGTGA. This CDR3 is CASSLDSYSYNEQFF.

The V call is TRBV25-1, the J call TRBJ2-7. Germline CDR1 reads MGHDK; CDR2 reads SYGVNS. CDR3 length equals 11 residues. The CDR3 loop is CASTSSYEQYF.